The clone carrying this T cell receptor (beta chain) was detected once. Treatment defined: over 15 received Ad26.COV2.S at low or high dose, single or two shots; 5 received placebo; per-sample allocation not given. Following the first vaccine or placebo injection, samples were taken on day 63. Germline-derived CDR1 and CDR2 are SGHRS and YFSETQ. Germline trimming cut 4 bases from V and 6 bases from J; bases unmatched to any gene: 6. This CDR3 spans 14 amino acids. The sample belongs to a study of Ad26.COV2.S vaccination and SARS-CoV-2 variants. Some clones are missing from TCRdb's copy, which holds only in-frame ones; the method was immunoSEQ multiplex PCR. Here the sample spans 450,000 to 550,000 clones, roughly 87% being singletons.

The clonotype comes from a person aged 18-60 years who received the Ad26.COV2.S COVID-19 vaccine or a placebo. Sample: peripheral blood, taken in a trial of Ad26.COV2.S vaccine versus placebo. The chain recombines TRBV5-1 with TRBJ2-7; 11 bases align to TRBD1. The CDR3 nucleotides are TGCGCCAGCAGCACGGGACAGGGGGAGGTCGAGCAGTACTTC. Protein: CASSTGQGEVEQYF.